Shown below are 25 T cell receptor beta chains from a single sample sequenced in a study of T cells in Graves' hyperthyroidism and ophthalmopathy. Regions amplified from RNA transcripts were the TCR beta CDR3 regions. The HTBI primer set was used in a first-round RT-PCR of the TCR CDR3. TCRdb used MiXCR to reprocess the multiplex PCR reads, holding one entry per CDR3 protein. The sample yields roughly 290,000 distinct CDR3 sequences, 13% seen once. The source material was blood. The receptors were sampled from a woman aged 25 to 39 with Graves' hyperthyroidism that later progressed to Graves' ophthalmopathy.

On this clonotype itself: A much more abundant neighbour one base away suggests this may be a read error. The V gene is TRBV30, the J gene TRBJ2-7; TRBD2 is a possible D gene (6 bases). Germline-derived CDR1 and CDR2 are GTSNPN and SVGIG (reference sequence). The V and J ends lost 2 bases and 3 bases respectively, with 11 bases between them. The CDR3 extends over 13 amino acids. The CDR3 loop is CAWSIGRDYEQYF. The CDR3 region has the DNA TGTGCCTGGAGTATAGGGCGGGACTACGAGCAGTACTTC.

The CDR3 DNA is TGTGCCAGCAGCTTAAAGGCGGGAGCCCCCCACGAGCAGTACTTC. It codes for CASSLKAGAPHEQYF. The chain combines TRBV7-3 with TRBJ2-7; 7 bases line up with TRBD2. Germline lookup yields CDR1 SGHTA and CDR2 FQGTGA. This CDR3 is 15 amino acids long. The junction had 8 bases not matched to a gene; V was cut back by 1 base and J by 5 bases.

This clonotype came up many times. The CDR3 is CAGEGLAGNEQFF. The CDR3, as DNA: TGTGCCGGCGAGGGACTAGCTGGCAATGAGCAGTTCTTC. The V call is TRBV11-2, the J call TRBJ2-1; TRBD2 aligns across 9 bases. V lost 11 bases to trimming and J lost 6 bases; unmatched junction nucleotides: 8. The V gene's germline CDR1 is SGHAT and CDR2 FQNNGV. This CDR3 has 13 amino acids. Full variable domain (outside the CDR3, taken from reference TRBV11-2 and TRBJ2-1): EAGVAQSPRYKIIEKRQSVAFWCNPISGHATLYWYQQILGQGPKLLIQFQNNGVVDDSQLPKDRFSAERLKGVDSTLKIQPAKLEDSAVYLCAGEGLAGNEQFFGPGTRLTVL.

CDR3 nucleotides: TGTGCCAGCAGTGAGCCAGGGGGCCCGCTACTCTACGAGCAGTACTTC. This gives the protein CASSEPGGPLLYEQYF. The rearrangement links TRBV2 to TRBJ2-7; 8 nucleotides match TRBD1. CDR1 and CDR2 (germline): SNHLY, FYNNEI. The CDR3 spans 16 residues. Unmatched junction bases numbered 10, after V lost 3 bases and J lost 3 bases.

The rearrangement links TRBV7-2 to TRBJ2-1; D is tentatively TRBD1 or TRBD2 (6 bases each). The CDR3 extends over 15 amino acids. Trimming cost V 5 bases and J 1 base, with 12 bases left between them. Germline-derived CDR1 and CDR2 are SGHTA and FQGNSA. CDR3 nucleotides: TGTGCCAGCAGCCTAGGGGGGAGGTCCTACAATGAGCAGTTCTTC. Its protein product is CASSLGGRSYNEQFF.

This CDR3 reads CASSVTRDPGNYEQYF. DNA for the CDR3: TGTGCCAGCAGTGTTACCCGGGATCCAGGGAACTACGAGCAGTACTTC. The genes are TRBV25-1 and TRBJ2-7; D assignment may be TRBD1 or TRBD2 (5 bases each). The CDR3 spans 16 residues. CDR1 is MGHDK and CDR2 is SYGVNS in the germline V gene. The ends were cut back, 4 bases at V and 3 bases at J, with 19 bases in the middle.

This clonotype was detected many times. This chain uses TRBV12-3 or TRBV12-4 with TRBJ2-1; TRBD1 agrees at 9 bases. V dropped 7 bases and J dropped 4; count of bases not matched to a gene: 8. The CDR3 is made up of 15 amino acids. CDR3 sequence reads: CASITGTGKYNEQFF. CDR3 DNA: TGTGCCAGCATCACCGGGACAGGGAAGTACAATGAGCAGTTCTTC.

There are many counts of this clonotype. The rearrangement joins TRBV6-1 to TRBJ2-5; D may be TRBD2 (6 bases). This CDR3 spans 19 amino acids. Germline CDR1 reads MNHNS; CDR2 reads SASEGT. Trimming cost V 5 bases and J 2 bases, with 27 bases left between them. The CDR3 bases are TGTGCCAGCAGTACTACAACCCCGTTCGGGGGATTAGAGCAAGAGACCCAGTACTTC. It is translated as CASSTTTPFGGLEQETQYF.

This clonotype was found a few times. The genes are TRBV30 and TRBJ2-2; no clear D. CDR1 is GTSNPN and CDR2 is SVGIG in the germline V gene (reference sequence). The CDR3 runs 12 residues. V gave up 4 bases and J gave up 3 bases, with 6 bases separating them. The CDR3 spells CAWNVYTGELFF. The CDR3 DNA sequence: TGTGCCTGGAATGTGTACACCGGGGAGCTGTTTTTT.

This clonotype was seen repeatedly, ten times or more. The chain employs TRBV5-1 and TRBJ1-1; TRBD1 is a possible D gene (6 bases). Germline CDR1 reads SGHRS; CDR2 reads YFSETQ. The CDR3 runs to 13 residues. Between the trimmed V and J ends, which lost 1 base and 6 bases, there was a span of 10 bases. This chain's CDR3 is CASSLFGGPEAFF. The CDR3 bases are TGCGCCAGCAGCTTGTTCGGGGGCCCTGAAGCTTTCTTT.

The table lists this clonotype with many counts. This rearrangement joins TRBV6-2 or TRBV6-3 to TRBJ2-7; TRBD2 aligns across 15 bases. The junction had 13 bases not matched to a gene; V was cut back by 7 bases and J by 3 bases. Germline CDR1 and CDR2: MNHEY and SVGEGT. The CDR3 runs 18 residues. The CDR3 nucleotides read TGTGCCAGCATCGACGGACTAGCGGGAGGGGTTAGATACTACGAGCAGTACTTC. This sequence encodes CASIDGLAGGVRYYEQYF.

This clonotype was observed at least ten times. The genes are TRBV28 and TRBJ1-5, with D possibly TRBD1 on 5 matching bases. Trimming shortened V by 3 bases and J by 1 base, and 10 bases separated the two germline ends. From germline, CDR1 is MDHEN and CDR2 SYDVKM. CDR3 length: 15 amino acids. CDR3 sequence: CASSFGALSNQPQHF. CDR3 bases: TGTGCCAGCAGTTTCGGGGCGTTGAGCAATCAGCCCCAGCATTTT.

This clonotype showed up just a few times. A read error may explain this, as a much larger clone is one base away. V is TRBV12-3 or TRBV12-4 and J is TRBJ1-6, with a possible D match to TRBD1 (6 bases). The V end was cut by 3 bases, the J end by 11 bases, with 14 bases between. This CDR3 has 14 amino acids. CDR3: CASSFTGNTPPLHF. For the CDR3, the DNA is TGTGCCAGCAGTTTCACAGGGAATACCCCACCCCTCCACTTT.

This clonotype was counted a few times. The CDR3 loop is CSAIRSPEAFF. The CDR3 coding sequence is TGCAGTGCCATTAGATCGCCTGAAGCTTTCTTT. The chain uses TRBV20-1 and TRBJ1-1; D gene uncertain. Germline assignment: CDR1 DFQATT and CDR2 SNEGSKA (reference sequence). Trimming shortened V by 6 bases and J by 6 bases, and 11 bases separated the two germline ends. The CDR3 loop spans 11 amino acids.

This clonotype was counted many times. The chain carries TRBV24-1 and TRBJ2-5, with 13 bases lining up with TRBD2. Per the germline V gene, CDR1 is KGHDR and CDR2 is SFDVKD. The V gene end was trimmed by 4 bases and the J gene end by 5 bases; junction bases not matched to a gene: 6. The CDR3 consists of 16 residues. CDR3 bases: TGTGCCACCAGTGAATCAGGACTAGCGGGAGTGGAGACCCAGTACTTC. It translates to CATSESGLAGVETQYF.

The rearrangement links TRBV6-2 or TRBV6-3 to TRBJ2-1, with 7 bases fitting TRBD2. The CDR3 length is 17 residues. From germline, CDR1 is MNHEY and CDR2 SVGEGT. V shed 2 bases, J shed 6 bases, and the junction held 13 bases outside the gene matches. CDR3 amino acids: CASSYSRIAGSSNEQFF. Written as DNA, the CDR3 is TGTGCCAGCAGTTACAGTCGGATAGCGGGCTCTTCCAATGAGCAGTTCTTC.

This clonotype came up many times. J is TRBJ1-5 and V is TRBV18; D is uncertain. The V end lost 3 bases, the J end lost 6 bases, and 9 bases lay between the germline ends. Germline CDR1 is KGHSH and CDR2 is LQKENI. This CDR3 contains 13 residues. The chain's CDR3 is CASSPAEFQPQHF. The CDR3 DNA follows: TGTGCCAGCTCACCGGCAGAATTTCAGCCCCAGCATTTT.

This clonotype was recorded at least ten times. This sequence joins TRBV4-1 and TRBJ2-3; TRBD2 matches 7 bases. The J segment lost 6 bases and the V segment lost 1 base, leaving 7 bases of the junction unmatched. CDR1 and CDR2 (germline): MGHRA, YSYEKL. CDR3 length: 15 amino acids. As DNA, the CDR3 is TGCGCCAGCAGCCAAGTCTTGGCGGGAGCGGATACGCAGTATTTT. Translating it yields CASSQVLAGADTQYF.

The chain carries TRBV11-2 and TRBJ1-2; D possibly corresponds to TRBD1 (5 bases). The germline V and J ends were trimmed by 3 bases and 4 bases, with 9 bases remaining between them. The CDR3 consists of 13 residues. The germline CDR1 and CDR2 sequences are SGHAT and FQNNGV. The CDR3 nucleotides are TGTGCCAGCAGCTTGAGGGGCGCCTATGGCTACACCTTC. This codes for CASSLRGAYGYTF.

Ten or more counts support this clonotype. The J gene is TRBJ2-5, the V gene TRBV18; D gene uncertain. Per germline, CDR1 KGHSH and CDR2 LQKENI. Between the trimmed V and J ends, which lost 0 bases and 4 bases, there was a span of 9 bases. The CDR3 extends over 14 amino acids. For the CDR3, the DNA is TGTGCCAGCTCACCACCGGGCCAGCGAGAGACCCAGTACTTC. This gives the protein CASSPPGQRETQYF.

In its sample, this clonotype was seen many times. The chain joins TRBV28 to TRBJ1-2, with unresolved D. The CDR3 consists of 13 residues. Germline CDR1 is MDHEN and CDR2 is SYDVKM. V dropped 6 bases and J dropped 4 bases, with 12 bases sitting between them. The CDR3 coding sequence is TGTGCCAGCAGGGACCCTTCTATCTATGGCTACACCTTC. Translating it yields CASRDPSIYGYTF.

This clonotype showed up many times. V is TRBV2 and J is TRBJ1-1; 9 bases map to TRBD1. CDR1 and CDR2 from the germline V gene are SNHLY and FYNNEI. The CDR3 is 13 amino acids. V gave up 5 bases and J gave up 3 bases; unmatched junction bases: 1. This chain's CDR3 is CASSRQGDTEAFF. CDR3 DNA: TGTGCCAGCAGTCGACAGGGGGACACTGAAGCTTTCTTT.

The sample holds many counts of this clonotype. The rearrangement links TRBV20-1 to TRBJ1-1, with D unclear. The CDR3 spans 15 residues. V shed 3 bases and J shed 1 base, with 15 bases lying between them. In germline, CDR1 is DFQATT, CDR2 SNEGSKA (reference sequence). The chain's CDR3 is CSASGPLEGNTEAFF. For the CDR3, the DNA is TGCAGTGCTAGTGGTCCACTTGAAGGGAACACTGAAGCTTTCTTT.

This clonotype has just a few counts. V usage is TRBV27 and J usage is TRBJ2-7, with D perhaps TRBD2 (7 bases). Trimming took 4 bases from V and 4 from J, leaving 11 bases between them. Germline CDR1 is MNHEY and CDR2 is SMNVEV (reference sequence). This CDR3 is 13 amino acids long. As DNA, the CDR3 is TGTGCCAGCAGTTCGAGGGGGGGATACGAGCAGTACTTC. Its protein is CASSSRGGYEQYF.

This rearrangement joins TRBV19 to TRBJ1-1, with 10 bases identical to TRBD1. The CDR3 consists of 14 residues. CDR1 and CDR2 from the germline V gene are LNHDA and SQIVND (reference sequence). The V gene end was trimmed by 4 bases and the J gene end by 4 bases; junction bases not matched to a gene: 3. CDR3 amino acids: CASSKDRGGTEAFF. The CDR3 DNA reads as TGTGCCAGTAGTAAGGACAGGGGGGGCACTGAAGCTTTCTTT.